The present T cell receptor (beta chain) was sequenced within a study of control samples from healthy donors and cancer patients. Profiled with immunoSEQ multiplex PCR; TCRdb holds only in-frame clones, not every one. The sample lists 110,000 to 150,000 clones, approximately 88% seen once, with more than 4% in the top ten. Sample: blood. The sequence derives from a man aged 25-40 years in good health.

DNA for the CDR3: TGTGCCAGCAGTCACTCCCATGGGTCCGGGACCCAGTACTTC. Translated: CASSHSHGSGTQYF. This chain connects TRBV7-3 to TRBJ2-5; D unresolved. V was shortened by 6 bases and J by 7 bases, with 18 bases between the two germline ends. Germline V gives CDR1 SGHTA, CDR2 FQGTGA. CDR3 length: 14 residues.